The rows below give T cell receptor beta chains drawn from one sample of a study of T cell repertoires in cytomegalovirus infection. TCRdb ran MiXCR on the reads and lists one entry per CDR3 protein. This sample has under 200,000 distinct CDR3 sequences, with 28% found just once. The sequenced sample was PBMCs. Receptor source: a human donor in good health (CMV status not recorded). Some clones in this sample may be carry-over from other donors' samples. CDR3s include the opening cysteine and the closing phenylalanine or tryptophan. D genes are given only for firm matches. Only some rows state a clone size, as once, few, many or a class for expanded clones.

size,V,D,J,DNA,CDR3
NA,TRBV7-2,NA,TRBJ2-6,TGTGCCAGCAGCTTAGGTTGGGGAGCTGGGGCCAACGTCCTGACTTTC,CASSLGWGAGANVLTF
NA,TRBV5-1,NA,TRBJ1-6,TGCGCCAGCAGCTTGGAGCTCAATTCACCCCTCCACTTT,CASSLELNSPLHF
few,TRBV28,NA,TRBJ2-7,TGTGCCAGCAGCCCCTTAGTACGCTCCTACGAGCAGTACTTC,CASSPLVRSYEQYF
NA,TRBV19,NA,TRBJ1-2,TGTGCCAGTAGTATAGTCGGAGCTAACTATGGCTACACCTTC,CASSIVGANYGYTF
NA,TRBV12-3/TRBV12-4,NA,TRBJ1-2,TGTGCCAGCAGTTTATTGGGCAAAACTAACTATGGCTACACCTTC,CASSLLGKTNYGYTF
many,TRBV11-2,NA,TRBJ2-4,TGTGCCAGCAGCTTTGAAGAGATGGACATTCAGTACTTC,CASSFEEMDIQYF
NA,TRBV4-1,NA,TRBJ1-5,TGCGCCAGCAGCCCGACAGTTCTAAATCAGCCCCAGCATTTT,CASSPTVLNQPQHF
NA,TRBV18,NA,TRBJ2-1,TGTGCCAGCTCACCCTGGGATGGGAAAGGAGTCGATGAGCAGTTCTTC,CASSPWDGKGVDEQFF
NA,TRBV6-2/TRBV6-3,NA,TRBJ1-1,TGTGCCAGCAGCCAAGCGAGGACAGTCATGAACACTGAAGCTTTCTTT,CASSQARTVMNTEAFF
NA,TRBV5-5,NA,TRBJ1-4,TGTGCCAGCAGCAAGGACACAACTAATGAAAAACTGTTTTTT,CASSKDTTNEKLFF
NA,TRBV6-2/TRBV6-3,TRBD1,TRBJ2-5,TGTGCCAGCAGCTCCTCGGACAGGGTTACGGAGACCCAGTACTTC,CASSSSDRVTETQYF
few,TRBV29-1,NA,TRBJ2-1,TGCAGCGTTGGTGAGCGAATCTCCTACAATGAGCAGTTCTTC,CSVGERISYNEQFF
NA,TRBV20-1,NA,TRBJ1-6,TGCAGTGCTAATCTAAATAATTCACCCCTCCACTTT,CSANLNNSPLHF
NA,TRBV6-6,NA,TRBJ1-5,TGTGCCAGCAGTTACGGGCAGGGGAATCAGCCCCAGCATTTT,CASSYGQGNQPQHF
few,TRBV19,TRBD1,TRBJ1-1,TGTGCCAGTAGCCGGACAGGATCGAACACTGAAGCTTTCTTT,CASSRTGSNTEAFF
NA,TRBV7-9,NA,TRBJ1-5,TGTGCCAGCAGCTTAGACTTGTCCGGGAATGGTCAGCCCCAGCATTTT,CASSLDLSGNGQPQHF
once,TRBV15,NA,TRBJ1-2,TGTGCCACCAGCAGAGAGGGAAGAGACTGGCATTATGGCTACACCTTC,CATSREGRDWHYGYTF
NA,TRBV12-3/TRBV12-4,NA,TRBJ1-1,TGTGCCAGCAGTTTAGAGACAGCTGAAGCTTTCTTT,CASSLETAEAFF
NA,TRBV20-1,TRBD1,TRBJ2-7,TGCAGTGCGAGACAGGGGGTTTCCTACGAGCAGTACTTC,CSARQGVSYEQYF
few,TRBV7-7,NA,TRBJ1-5,TGTGCTAGCAGCTTACACAGGACTCATAGCAATCAGCCCCAGCATTTT,CASSLHRTHSNQPQHF
NA,TRBV7-9,NA,TRBJ2-1,TGTGCCAGCAGCAGCCCGCAGGGGCCCTACAATGAGCAGTTCTTC,CASSSPQGPYNEQFF
few,TRBV10-3,NA,TRBJ1-2,TGTGCCATCAGTGAGGAAACCCTACAGTTCTATGGCTACACCTTC,CAISEETLQFYGYTF
few,TRBV11-3,TRBD2,TRBJ2-7,TGTGCCAGCAGCGCCGCCAGGGAGGGCGAGCAGTACTTC,CASSAAREGEQYF
few,TRBV11-2,NA,TRBJ1-1,TGTGCCAGCAGCTTAGTCTCGGGGGACGAAGCTTTCTTT,CASSLVSGDEAFF
many,TRBV7-8,TRBD2,TRBJ2-3,TGTGCCAGCAGCTGGTCGGCTAGCGGGGGGCCTAGCACAGATACGCAGTATTTT,CASSWSASGGPSTDTQYF
few,TRBV12-3/TRBV12-4,NA,TRBJ2-7,TGTGCCAGCAGTCTAACACCCAGCTACGAGCAGTACTTC,CASSLTPSYEQYF
once,TRBV5-6,NA,TRBJ2-7,TGTGCCAGCAGCTTGGGAAACGAGCAGTACTTC,CASSLGNEQYF
NA,TRBV28,NA,TRBJ2-4,TGTGCCAGCAGTGGGGCGGGCCCGACGAAAAACATTCAGTACTTC,CASSGAGPTKNIQYF
NA,TRBV7-4,NA,TRBJ1-5,TGTGCCAGCAGTTCGGGGAGGGACGGCCAGCCCCAGCATTTT,CASSSGRDGQPQHF
NA,TRBV5-5,NA,TRBJ2-5,TGTGCCAGCAGCTTGGAGGGGGAATATCAAGAGACCCAGTACTTC,CASSLEGEYQETQYF
NA,TRBV5-6,NA,TRBJ2-7,TGTGCCAGCAGCTTATCGACAGGCGTGTACGAGCAGTACTTC,CASSLSTGVYEQYF
few,TRBV6-2/TRBV6-3,NA,TRBJ2-7,TGTGCCAGCAGGTCAGACGTGAGCTCCTACGAGCAGTACTTC,CASRSDVSSYEQYF
NA,TRBV4-3,TRBD2,TRBJ2-7,TGCGCCAGCAGCCGGGGACTAGCGGGGGACTACGAGCAGTACTTC,CASSRGLAGDYEQYF
NA,TRBV12-5,NA,TRBJ1-1,TGTGCTAGTGGTTTGTATCTGGGGAACACTGAAGCTTTCTTT,CASGLYLGNTEAFF
NA,TRBV5-5,NA,TRBJ1-1,TGTGCCAGCAGCTTACCCGGGACACTGAACACTGAAGCTTTCTTT,CASSLPGTLNTEAFF
NA,TRBV7-2,NA,TRBJ2-1,TGTGCCAGCAGCTTCCCCCCACGGGACTTCCTCTCCTACAATGAGCAGTTCTTC,CASSFPPRDFLSYNEQFF
NA,TRBV7-9,NA,TRBJ1-1,TGTGCCAGCAGCCCGCTAGGGGGGACTGAAGCTTTCTTT,CASSPLGGTEAFF
once,TRBV20-1,NA,TRBJ1-1,TGCAGTGCTAGAGATCACTTGGGGGTTAGGACTGAAGCTTTCTTT,CSARDHLGVRTEAFF
NA,TRBV5-1,TRBD1,TRBJ2-7,TGCGCCAGCAGCTTGGGGACAGGTTACGACGAGCAGTACTTC,CASSLGTGYDEQYF
many,TRBV12-3/TRBV12-4,NA,TRBJ1-2,TGTGCCAGCAGTGGGGAGGGAACCCGGAGACGCGGCTACACCTTC,CASSGEGTRRRGYTF
NA,TRBV7-2,NA,TRBJ1-2,TGTGCCAGCAGCTTAGAAACATCTAACTATGGCTACACCTTC,CASSLETSNYGYTF